This T cell receptor (beta chain) was captured in a study of blood T cell repertoires in COVID-19. Study summary: Samples representing acute and convalescent COVID-19 were sourced from the United States, Italy and Spain. The cDNA or gDNA used as material had been derived from T cells, B-cell-depleted T cells, or PBMCs.

Authors' methods: Estimates of nucleated cell counts were drawn from the amplification of reference gene primers. Libraries were prepared by immunoSEQ multiplex PCR; TCRdb keeps only in-frame clonotypes and omits some of them. V and J calls and clone size are copied from that table; D and trimming were computed from the DNA. Of about 440,000 clones listed, 80% to 90% are singletons. Germline V gene data show CDR1 as GTSNPN and CDR2 as SVGIG (reference sequence). The CDR3 sequence is 11 residues long. The sample taken for sequencing was peripheral blood. The chain couples TRBV30 to TRBJ2-5, with D tentatively TRBD1 (5 bases). The clonotype comes from a woman in her 30s with acute or convalescent COVID-19. The CDR3 sequence is CAYDRQETQYF. The CDR3 bases are TGTGCTTATGACAGACAAGAGACCCAGTACTTC.